This T cell receptor beta chain was recovered during a study of blood T cell repertoires in COVID-19. Study in general: The study drew acute and convalescent COVID-19 samples from the United States, Italy and Spain. Nucleic acid was either cDNA or gDNA, and it came from T cells, B-cell-depleted T cells, or PBMCs.

Using immunoSEQ multiplex PCR, the repertoire was profiled, and TCRdb retains in-frame clones only, with some absent. The sample includes almost 80,000 clones, around 84% of them seen just once. Sequencing was performed on peripheral blood. This clonotype was sampled from a woman aged 65 to 85 with acute or convalescent COVID-19.

The CDR3 loop is CASSQNRETQYF. The CDR3 DNA reads TGTGCCAGTAGCCAAAACCGGGAGACCCAGTACTTC. The chain is built from TRBV2 and TRBJ2-5, with unresolved D. The CDR3 runs 12 residues. The V and J ends lost 9 bases and 5 bases respectively, with 13 bases between them. Germline V gene sequence: CDR1 SNHLY, CDR2 FYNNEI.